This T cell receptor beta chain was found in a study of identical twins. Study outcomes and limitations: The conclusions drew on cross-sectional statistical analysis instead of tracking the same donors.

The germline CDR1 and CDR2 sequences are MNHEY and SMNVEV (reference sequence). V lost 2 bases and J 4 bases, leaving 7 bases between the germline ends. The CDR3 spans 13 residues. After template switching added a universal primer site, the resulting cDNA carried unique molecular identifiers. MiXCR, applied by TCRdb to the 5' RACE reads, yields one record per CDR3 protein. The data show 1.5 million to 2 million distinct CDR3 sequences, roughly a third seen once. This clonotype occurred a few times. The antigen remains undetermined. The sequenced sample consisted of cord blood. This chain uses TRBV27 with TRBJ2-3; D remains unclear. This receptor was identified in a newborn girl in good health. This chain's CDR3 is CASSLRHPDTQYF. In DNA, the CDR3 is TGTGCCAGCAGTTTACGACACCCAGATACGCAGTATTTT.